The table lists the clone carrying this T cell receptor beta chain with many counts. Its antigen is unknown. The CDR3 extends over 14 amino acids. Researchers tagged individual cDNA molecules with unique molecular identifiers. TCRdb re-analysed the 5' RACE reads in MiXCR, keeping a single row per CDR3 protein. This sample has some 29,000 distinct CDR3 sequences, with around 5% found just once. This record belongs to a study of early T cells in non-severe SARS-CoV-2 infection. The overall study: It was bulk RNA from unsorted whole blood that was sequenced, and the chains were unpaired. Study-level findings and limits: VDJdb matches were skewed toward anti-spike CD8 T cell responses.

Sequencing was carried out using whole blood. This clonotype was sampled from an adult who was a healthcare worker with PCR-confirmed SARS-CoV-2 infection or an uninfected control (not recorded which). The gene calls are TRBV12-2 and TRBJ1-5; the table's D gene call, TRBD1, was not cross checked with the DNA. TRBV12-2 is classified as a pseudogene. The CDR3 here is CASRLQDPFQPQHF. The DNA for the CDR3 is TGTGCAAGTCGCCTACAGGACCCGTTTCAGCCCCAGCATTTT.